The T cell receptor (beta chain) described here comes from a study of blood T cell repertoires in COVID-19. Study context: Researchers got acute and convalescent COVID-19 samples from the United States, Italy and Spain. PBMCs, B-cell-depleted T cells, or T cells provided the cDNA or gDNA that made up the material.

The CDR3 length is 15 residues. The V end lost 1 base, the J end lost 5 bases, and 9 bases lay between the germline ends. Per the germline V gene, CDR1 is MNHNS and CDR2 is SASEGT. This table comes from immunoSEQ multiplex PCR, and its TCRdb copy is limited to in-frame clones, with some not included. The sample holds approximately 160,000 clones, 76% seen once. The sequence was collected from a woman of 80 years or more with acute or convalescent COVID-19. Input material: peripheral blood. The rearrangement joins TRBV6-1 to TRBJ1-6; D is ambiguous. The CDR3 here is CASSEGTVNNSPLHF. The CDR3 DNA follows: TGTGCCAGCAGTGAAGGTACAGTGAATAATTCACCCCTCCACTTT.